This TCR beta chain was identified during a study of response to subunit inactivated influenza vaccine. This clonotype showed up just a few times. The antigen remains undetermined. TCRdb used MiXCR to reprocess the RT-PCR reads, holding one entry per CDR3 protein. The sample lists about 700,000 distinct CDR3 sequences; approximately 13% were seen once. Study-wide results and caveats: Authors suggested each seasonal influenza vaccination recruits few new T cells.

V was clipped by 2 bases and J by 3 bases, with 19 bases between them. The CDR3 has 17 residues. CDR1 is GTSNPN and CDR2 is SVGIG in the germline V gene (reference sequence). Sequenced here: PBMCs from blood, sampled less than 15 days before vaccination. The chain links TRBV30 to TRBJ2-2; D is perhaps TRBD1 or TRBD2 (5 bases each). The clonotype comes from a man between 45 and 60 years old who received an inactivated influenza vaccine. CDR3 coding DNA: TGTGCCTGGAGTAATACTTGGGGGATCGAGGACACCGGGGAGCTGTTTTTT. This translates into CAWSNTWGIEDTGELFF.